These T cell receptor beta chains were read from a single sample in a study of cytomegalovirus exposure and HLA in healthy donors. Profiled with immunoSEQ multiplex PCR; TCRdb holds only in-frame clones, not every one. Here the sample table reports about 140,000 clones. The sample was PBMCs. The receptors were gathered from a woman younger than 35 in good health and CMV-seronegative. The CDR3 runs from the conserved cysteine through the conserved F or W. The order of the fields is D gene, J gene, V gene, CDR3 protein, CDR3 DNA. D genes are given only for firm matches.

NA,TRBJ2-1,TRBV5-1,CASSLGADEQFF,TGCGCCAGCAGCTTAGGGGCGGATGAGCAGTTCTTC
TRBD1,TRBJ1-2,TRBV4-1,CASSNPGQGTYGYTF,TGCGCCAGCAGCAACCCGGGACAGGGGACCTATGGCTACACCTTC
TRBD1,TRBJ2-3,TRBV29-1,CSGRTGSFDTQYF,TGCAGCGGGCGGACAGGGAGTTTCGATACGCAGTATTTT
TRBD1,TRBJ2-1,TRBV29-1,CSVEFLTGGPNEQLF,TGCAGCGTTGAATTCCTGACAGGGGGGCCCAATGAGCAGCTCTTC
TRBD1,TRBJ1-5,TRBV2,CASSRGQGHQPQHF,TGTGCCAGCAGTCGTGGACAGGGACATCAGCCCCAGCATTTT
TRBD2,TRBJ2-7,TRBV9,CASSVRPGLAGGYEQYF,TGTGCCAGCAGCGTTCGGCCGGGACTAGCGGGAGGGTACGAGCAGTACTTC
NA,TRBJ2-2,TRBV6-1,CASTDGTSHTGELFF,TGTGCCAGCACCGACGGGACTTCTCACACCGGGGAGCTGTTTTTT
NA,TRBJ1-3,TRBV11-3,CASSLTTISGNTIYF,TGTGCCAGCAGCTTAACTACTATCTCTGGAAACACCATATATTTT
TRBD1,TRBJ2-1,TRBV27,CASSAPGQGYNEQFF,TGTGCCAGCAGTGCCCCGGGACAGGGCTACAATGAGCAGTTCTTC
NA,TRBJ2-7,TRBV29-1,CSVQGEVYEQYF,TGCAGCGTTCAAGGGGAGGTCTACGAGCAGTACTTC
NA,TRBJ2-1,TRBV9,CASSVGRSEQFF,TGTGCCAGCAGCGTAGGGCGGAGCGAGCAGTTCTTC
NA,TRBJ2-5,TRBV27,CASSLVPYLETQYF,TGTGCCAGCAGTTTAGTACCCTACTTGGAGACCCAGTACTTC
TRBD2,TRBJ2-2,TRBV7-9,CASSLTSAGELFF,TGTGCCAGCAGCTTAACTAGCGCCGGGGAGCTGTTTTTT
TRBD2,TRBJ2-1,TRBV14,CASSPGLAALFNEQFF,TGTGCCAGCAGCCCTGGACTAGCGGCCCTTTTTAATGAGCAGTTCTTC
TRBD2,TRBJ2-3,TRBV5-4,CASSPGGGAGGFTDTQYF,TGTGCCAGCAGCCCCGGTGGGGGAGCGGGAGGATTTACAGATACGCAGTATTTT
TRBD2,TRBJ2-3,TRBV19,CASSTPGTSHDTQYF,TGTGCCAGTAGTACCCCCGGGACTAGCCATGATACGCAGTATTTT
NA,TRBJ1-4,TRBV6-4,CASSAEGGQGTNEKLFF,TGTGCCAGCAGTGCAGAGGGGGGGCAGGGGACTAATGAAAAACTGTTTTTT
NA,TRBJ1-2,TRBV30,CAWSPLLDGYTF,TGTGCCTGGAGCCCTCTCCTTGATGGCTACACCTTC
NA,TRBJ1-5,TRBV18,CASSPPGGYNQPQHF,TGTGCCAGCTCACCACCGGGGGGATACAATCAGCCCCAGCATTTT
TRBD1,TRBJ1-2,TRBV15,CATSSADRGLGYYGYTF,TGTGCCACCAGCAGTGCCGACAGGGGGCTAGGGTACTATGGCTACACCTTC
NA,TRBJ2-1,TRBV6-6,CASSYSRGRGDEQFF,TGTGCCAGCAGTTACAGCCGAGGAAGAGGAGATGAGCAGTTCTTC
NA,TRBJ1-2,TRBV11-2,CASSLGRDGYTF,TGTGCCAGCAGCCTAGGGAGGGATGGCTACACCTTC
NA,TRBJ2-1,TRBV11-2,CASSPGRGNEQFF,TGTGCCAGCAGCCCAGGGAGGGGGAATGAGCAGTTCTTC
NA,TRBJ2-1,TRBV11-3,CASSLEGHETSYNEQFF,TGTGCCAGCAGCTTAGAAGGACACGAGACCTCCTACAATGAGCAGTTCTTC
TRBD1,TRBJ2-1,TRBV4-1,CASSQRQGTSSEQFF,TGCGCCAGCAGCCAGAGACAGGGGACCTCGAGTGAGCAGTTCTTC
TRBD1,TRBJ2-2,TRBV23-1,CASGTTGDTGELFF,TGCGCCAGCGGGACGACAGGGGACACCGGGGAGCTGTTTTTT
TRBD1,TRBJ1-4,TRBV5-4,CASSSTGGNEKLFF,TGTGCCAGCAGCTCCACAGGGGGGAATGAAAAACTGTTTTTT
NA,TRBJ1-5,TRBV6-5,CASTPIRGGQPQHF,TGTGCCAGCACCCCAATAAGAGGCGGACAGCCCCAGCATTTT
NA,TRBJ1-1,TRBV5-1,CASSLEGHHQNTEAFF,TGCGCCAGCAGCTTGGAGGGACATCACCAGAACACTGAAGCTTTCTTT
TRBD1,TRBJ1-4,TRBV5-1,CASSETGATNEKLFF,TGCGCCAGCAGCGAGACAGGGGCAACTAATGAAAAACTGTTTTTT
TRBD2,TRBJ2-1,TRBV4-2,CASSPALAGEFNEQFF,TGTGCCAGCAGCCCCGCCCTAGCGGGAGAATTCAATGAGCAGTTCTTC